This T cell receptor beta chain is drawn from a study of blood T cell repertoires in COVID-19 (dated by TCRdb to the early 2020s). For the study in its entirety: Samples covering the acute and convalescent phases of COVID-19 were provided by collaborators in the United States, Italy and Spain. The repertoires were made available in a free public database intended to serve as a resource for research on the immune response to SARS-CoV-2. Deeply sampled blood TCRbeta repertoires from subjects exposed to, actively infected with, or recovered from COVID-19 were included in the dataset. The prospective study material was composed of cDNA or gDNA derived from T cells, B-cell-depleted T cells, or PBMCs. Where available, HLA class I and class II types were taken from metadata supplied by the sample provider and were not determined by assay-based typing. Samples were obtained from the ongoing ImmuneRACE study (first 160 participants) and from 950 to 1,500 subjects provided by 6 global collaborators. A de-identified subject ID, COVID-19 status, age in years and sex were almost always included in the sample metadata.

In this sample, this clone turned up once. The antigen it binds to is not known. No base qualities exist here, and no much larger clone lies one base off it. In the prospective study, participants were 18 to 89 years old, resided in about two dozen geographic areas of the United States, and were enrolled through a virtual design. In the prospective study, cohorts were assigned on the basis of participant-reported clinical history obtained from a screening survey and a study questionnaire. A participant counted as exposed if, within 2 weeks of entering the study, that participant had been in contact with someone who had a PCR-confirmed or clinician-diagnosed COVID-19 case. In the prospective study, mobile phlebotomists collected whole blood, serum and a nasopharyngeal or oropharyngeal swab from each participant. Additional blood draws and questionnaires over an approximately two-month period could optionally be provided by prospective study participants. Before DNA extraction, prospective study blood samples were shipped either frozen or at room temperature.

From the germline V gene, CDR1 is KGHDR and CDR2 is SFDVKD. The CDR3 sequence holds 13 residues, the cysteine and phenylalanine included. The entry retains the CDR3 DNA only, 39 bases that are in frame from base 1. V and J lose 6 bases and 1 base, and a span of 8 bases separates them. General findings and caveats noted by the study authors: How much clinical and demographic metadata was included differed by source and by participant, and the metadata was provided uncurated.

TCRbeta CDR3 regions were amplified from genomic DNA by means of the immunoSEQ Assay, a bias-controlled multiplex PCR. In the original analysis: The number of nucleated cells in each sample was estimated from the amplification of reference gene primers within the assay. To quantify the absolute abundance of each unique TCRbeta CDR3 rearrangement, sequence reads were collapsed and filtered. For each sample, productive Simpson clonality was calculated as the square root of Simpson's diversity index across productive rearrangements. TCRdb stores this immuneACCESS table with in-frame sequences only. Part of the clones is absent; in the studies checked, under half of the shortfall reflects unresolved V genes, and no reason is known for the rest. D and trimming were read from the DNA, whereas the V and J calls and clone size are those reported in that table. Present in this sample are 200,000 to 250,000 clones, about nine tenths of which were seen just once. The top ten constitute 0.85% to 0.9% of the sample.

The sequence links TRBV24-1 to TRBJ2-5, with no D gene named confidently. Sample: PBMCs or T cells enriched from blood (not recorded which). This TCR was recovered from a man over 45 who had been exposed to COVID-19. The CDR3 protein sequence reads: CATSHAGQETQYF. The bases are TGTGCCACCAGTCATGCAGGCCAAGAGACCCAGTACTTC.